Reported below is one T cell receptor beta chain. The antigen is unknown. This sample is drawn from a study of cytomegalovirus exposure and HLA in healthy donors. The study's findings and limits: Cytomegalovirus-associated TCR beta chains were listed, numbering over 150. Three chains linked to CMV were shown in vitro to be specific for CMV antigens.

Sequencing was performed with immunoSEQ multiplex PCR; in TCRdb, only in-frame clones are kept and a portion is missing. The sample consists of tens of thousands of clones, roughly 88% of them appearing once. This receptor was obtained from a young woman in good health and CMV-seronegative. The source material was PBMCs.

The CDR3 region is CASSDRQITDTQYF. The CDR3 bases are TGTGCCAGCAGTGATCGACAGATCACAGATACGCAGTATTTT. The rearrangement links TRBV6-6 to TRBJ2-3; D is perhaps TRBD1 (5 bases). In germline, CDR1 is MNHNY, CDR2 SVGAGI (reference sequence). The V and J ends lost 5 bases and 2 bases respectively, with 11 bases between them. The CDR3 runs to 14 residues.